Each of the 29 T cell receptor beta chains below was sequenced from the same sample in a study of blood T cell repertoires in COVID-19. Profiling relied on immunoSEQ multiplex PCR, and the TCRdb table lists in-frame clones only, not all of them. The sample has about 210,000 clones, approximately 80% seen once. Sequenced input: peripheral blood. These receptors originate from a human donor in a cohort sampled during active COVID-19.

The chain links TRBV7-2 to TRBJ2-3; 7 bases line up with TRBD2. Germline values: CDR1 SGHTA, CDR2 FQGNSA. V lost 5 bases to trimming and J lost 2 bases; unmatched junction nucleotides: 4. The CDR3 consists of 14 residues. CDR3 in amino acids: CASSRKRDTDTQYF. The CDR3 coding sequence is TGTGCCAGCAGCCGTAAGCGGGACACAGATACGCAGTATTTT.

The genes are TRBV7-9 and TRBJ2-1; 7 nucleotides line up with TRBD2. V was pared by 1 base and J by 2 bases, with 5 bases of the junction left unmatched. The germline V gene encodes CDR1 SEHNR and CDR2 FQNEAQ (reference sequence). The CDR3 is 16 residues long. The CDR3 region has the DNA TGTGCCAGCAGCTTAGGGGGAGGGAAAACCTACAATGAGCAGTTCTTC. This gives the protein CASSLGGGKTYNEQFF. Supplemented by reference TRBV7-9 and TRBJ2-1, the full variable domain reads DTGVSQNPRHKITKRGQNVTFRCDPISEHNRLYWYRQTLGQGPEFLTYFQNEAQLEKSRLLSDRFSAERPKGSFSTLEIQRTEQGDSAMYLCASSLGGGKTYNEQFFGPGTRLTVL.

The chain joins TRBV11-3 to TRBJ2-7; the D gene is possibly TRBD1 (5 bases). The CDR3 has 15 amino acids. With 0 bases removed from V and 5 bases from J, the gap between germline ends came to 14 bases. CDR1 and CDR2 from the germline V gene are SGHNT and YENEEA. The CDR3 nucleotides are TGTGCCAGCAGCTTAGAGTCAGGGAATTATCACGAGCAGTACTTC. Amino acid sequence: CASSLESGNYHEQYF.

The J gene is TRBJ1-1, the V gene TRBV19; D is possibly TRBD1 (6 bases). V dropped 5 bases and J dropped 0 bases, with 13 bases sitting between them. CDR1 and CDR2 (germline): LNHDA, SQIVND (reference sequence). CDR3 length: 15 amino acids. Here the CDR3 reads CASSPQGTMNTEAFF. In DNA, the CDR3 is TGTGCCAGTAGTCCGCAGGGGACCATGAACACTGAAGCTTTCTTT.

The chain carries TRBV19 and TRBJ1-5, with 7 bases identical to TRBD1. Trimming cost V 5 bases and J 2 bases; bases outside gene matches: 18. The CDR3 sequence is 19 residues long. The germline V gene encodes CDR1 LNHDA and CDR2 SQIVND (reference sequence). CDR3 nucleotide sequence: TGTGCCAGTAGTGCCCGGGACAGATCGAGTCGCTGGCGCAATCAGCCCCAGCATTTT. This gives the protein CASSARDRSSRWRNQPQHF.

The CDR3: CASSPGGGPRSYEQYF. The CDR3 DNA is TGTGCCAGCAGCCCCGGCGGGGGGCCGCGGTCCTACGAGCAGTACTTC. The chain is built from TRBV9 and TRBJ2-7; 8 bases fit TRBD2. Germline CDR1 reads SGDLS; CDR2 reads YYNGEE. The CDR3 covers 16 residues. The V and J ends lost 4 bases and 1 base, in that order; junction bases with no gene match: 10.

V and J are TRBV28 and TRBJ1-2; 7 bases map to TRBD1. With 6 bases clipped from V and 4 bases from J, the junction kept 5 bases outside the gene matches. The CDR3 is made up of 13 amino acids. Germline V lookup: CDR1 MDHEN, CDR2 SYDVKM. CDR3 in amino acids: CASRGGQFYGYTF. In DNA form, the CDR3 reads TGTGCCAGCAGAGGGGGACAGTTCTATGGCTACACCTTC.

The rearrangement uses TRBV7-2 and TRBJ1-5, with TRBD1 identical over 8 bases. The CDR3 runs 15 residues. Germline lookup yields CDR1 SGHTA and CDR2 FQGNSA. V gave up 3 bases and J gave up 6 bases; unmatched junction bases: 7. For the CDR3, the DNA is TGTGCCAGCAGCTTGGGGACAGGACGGGGTCAGCCCCAGCATTTT. Translation: CASSLGTGRGQPQHF.

This clone was seen only a few times. The chain carries TRBV6-5 and TRBJ1-5, with D unresolved. The V gene's germline CDR1 is MNHEY and CDR2 SVGAGI. This CDR3 is built from 15 residues. Trimming left V 2 bases short and J 0 bases short, with 8 bases between. CDR3 in amino acids: CASSYGPSSNQPQHF. CDR3 coding DNA: TGTGCCAGCAGTTACGGGCCTTCTAGCAATCAGCCCCAGCATTTT.

The chain uses TRBV10-3 and TRBJ1-1; D unresolved. This CDR3 has 15 amino acids. V was clipped by 10 bases and J by 5 bases, with 23 bases between them. Germline CDR1 reads ENHRY; CDR2 reads SYGVKD. CDR3 sequence: CATRPEQTPGTEAFF. CDR3 DNA: TGTGCCACTCGTCCCGAACAGACCCCGGGGACTGAAGCTTTCTTT.

The V gene is TRBV28, the J gene TRBJ2-2; 10 positions match TRBD1. Germline V gene sequence: CDR1 MDHEN, CDR2 SYDVKM. The CDR3 has 18 residues. Trimming took 5 bases from V and 3 from J; bases not matched to a gene: 12. CDR3 in amino acids: CASSLYRWGQGYTGELFF. The CDR3 nucleotides read TGTGCCAGCAGTCTATACCGATGGGGACAGGGGTACACCGGGGAGCTGTTTTTT. The full variable domain, completed using reference TRBV28 and TRBJ2-2, is DVKVTQSSRYLVKRTGEKVFLECVQDMDHENMFWYRQDPGLGLRLIYFSYDVKMKEKGDIPEGYSVSREKKERFSLILESASTNQTSMYLCASSLYRWGQGYTGELFFGEGSRLTVL.

The V and J genes are TRBV28 and TRBJ2-7; a possible D gene is TRBD2 (5 bases). CDR3 size: 14 residues. Trimming left V 5 bases short and J 2 bases short, with 13 bases between. CDR1 and CDR2 (germline): MDHEN, SYDVKM. CDR3 coding DNA: TGTGCCAGCAGTCTGGACCCGGGAACCTACGAGCAGTACTTC. Protein product: CASSLDPGTYEQYF.

The V gene is TRBV6-5, the J gene TRBJ1-1; TRBD1 might be the D (6 bases). Germline-derived CDR1 and CDR2 are MNHEY and SVGAGI. V lost 5 bases and J 5 bases, leaving 15 bases between the germline ends. The CDR3 totals 14 residues. The CDR3: CASSIDRTGTEAFF. The CDR3 nucleotides read TGTGCCAGCAGTATCGACAGGACTGGGACTGAAGCTTTCTTT.

The CDR3 loop is CASSPLRSGNTIYF. DNA of the CDR3: TGTGCCAGCTCACCACTTCGCTCTGGAAACACCATATATTTT. The rearrangement joins TRBV18 to TRBJ1-3; D remains unclear. CDR1 KGHSH and CDR2 LQKENI come from the germline V gene. V dropped 1 base and J dropped 0 bases, with 4 bases sitting between them. This CDR3 is built from 14 residues.

The rearrangement links TRBV24-1 to TRBJ2-1, with TRBD2 identical over 7 bases. The V and J ends lost 3 bases and 8 bases, in that order; junction bases with no gene match: 18. Looked up from germline, CDR1 is KGHDR and CDR2 is SFDVKD. The CDR3 is made up of 18 amino acids. The CDR3 is CATSDPAVLAAHSDEQFF. Written as DNA, the CDR3 is TGTGCCACCAGTGATCCTGCCGTCCTAGCGGCCCACAGCGATGAGCAGTTCTTC.

The chain joins TRBV2 to TRBJ2-7; 10 bases are a match to TRBD1. Germline V gene sequence: CDR1 SNHLY, CDR2 FYNNEI. Germline trimming cut 4 bases from V and 1 base from J; bases unmatched to any gene: 4. The CDR3 runs 15 residues. CDR3 in DNA: TGTGCCAGCAGTGGACCGGGACAGGGGTCCTACGAGCAGTACTTC. Translating gives CASSGPGQGSYEQYF. Full variable domain (remainder filled in from reference TRBV2 and TRBJ2-7): EPEVTQTPSHQVTQMGQEVILRCVPISNHLYFYWYRQILGQKVEFLVSFYNNEISEKSEIFDDQFSVERPDGSNFTLKIRSTKLEDSAMYFCASSGPGQGSYEQYFGPGTRLTVT.

The genes are TRBV3-1 (or the pseudogene TRBV3-2) and TRBJ2-7, with 8 bases fitting TRBD2. The CDR3 is made up of 16 amino acids. Germline V CDR1 and CDR2: LGHDT, YNNKEL (reference sequence). With 0 bases clipped from V and 4 bases from J, the junction kept 8 bases outside the gene matches. The CDR3 here is CASSQESGGLVYEQYF. The CDR3, as DNA: TGTGCCAGCAGCCAAGAAAGCGGGGGACTAGTTTACGAGCAGTACTTC.

The J gene is TRBJ1-4, the V gene TRBV5-6; D is undetermined. V was trimmed by 0 bases and J by 8 bases, leaving 11 bases between them. This CDR3 region has 14 residues. Germline loops: CDR1 SGHDT, CDR2 YYEEEE. CDR3 sequence: CASSLATSREKLFF. DNA for the CDR3: TGTGCCAGCAGCTTGGCCACTTCGAGGGAAAAACTGTTTTTT.

This clone has a handful of counts. The chain links TRBV11-3 to TRBJ1-3; a possible D gene is TRBD1 (5 bases). The CDR3 is 13 residues long. CDR1 is SGHNT, CDR2 YENEEA, per germline. V was clipped by 4 bases and J by 2 bases, with 6 bases between them. Here the CDR3 reads CASSSRAGNTIYF. The CDR3 nucleotides read TGTGCCAGCAGCTCCAGGGCTGGAAACACCATATATTTT.

This rearrangement joins TRBV6-6 to TRBJ2-4, with 9 nucleotides matching TRBD2. There are 13 residues in the CDR3. The V and J ends lost 8 bases and 7 bases, in that order; junction bases with no gene match: 6. Germline loops: CDR1 MNHNY, CDR2 SVGAGI (reference sequence). The CDR3 loop reads CASAGGGVNIQYF. The CDR3 bases are TGTGCCAGCGCTGGCGGGGGGGTTAACATTCAGTACTTC.

The chain has TRBV7-9 and TRBJ2-3; 8 bases align to TRBD1. Germline V CDR1 and CDR2: SEHNR, FQNEAQ (reference sequence). This CDR3 spans 15 amino acids. Trimming removed 5 bases from V and 2 bases from J; junction bases left unmatched: 6. CDR3 region: CASSRQGPYTDTQYF. CDR3 DNA sequence: TGTGCCAGCAGCAGACAGGGGCCATACACAGATACGCAGTATTTT.

J is TRBJ2-1 and V is TRBV9; 8 bases match TRBD2. Germline V CDR1 and CDR2: SGDLS, YYNGEE. The V segment lost 6 bases and the J segment 3 bases; nucleotides outside the gene matches: 14. This CDR3 is 17 amino acids long. CDR3 nucleotides: TGTGCCAGCACCAAGAGGGACGGGGCGGGAGGCTACAATGAGCAGTTCTTC. Amino acid sequence: CASTKRDGAGGYNEQFF.

The V call is TRBV3-1 (or the pseudogene TRBV3-2), the J call TRBJ2-1, with TRBD2 matching 12 bases. CDR1 is LGHDT, CDR2 YNNKEL, per germline (reference sequence). V shed 4 bases, J shed 7 bases, and the junction held 8 bases outside the gene matches. The CDR3 runs to 16 residues. CDR3 sequence reads: CASSPTLAGGRNEQFF. The CDR3 DNA reads as TGTGCCAGCAGCCCTACTCTAGCGGGGGGGCGAAATGAGCAGTTCTTC.

V usage is TRBV11-2 and J usage is TRBJ2-5; D perhaps matches TRBD1 (6 bases). The CDR3 length is 15 residues. CDR1 and CDR2 (germline): SGHAT, FQNNGV. The V gene lost 5 bases and the J gene lost 4 bases, with 17 bases spanning the gap. Here the CDR3 DNA reads TGTGCCAGCAGCCTGGGTACAGGGCACGGAGAGACCCAGTACTTC. It yields the protein CASSLGTGHGETQYF.

This clone was picked up a small number of times. J is TRBJ1-1 and V is TRBV6-1; D is ambiguous. The CDR3 runs 14 residues. V lost 2 bases and J 5 bases, leaving 12 bases between the germline ends. Germline CDR1 reads MNHNS; CDR2 reads SASEGT. As DNA, the CDR3 is TGTGCCAGCAGTGAATACCCAGAGAGGACTGAAGCTTTCTTT. This encodes CASSEYPERTEAFF.

The V call is TRBV2, the J call TRBJ1-2; D may be TRBD1 (5 bases). This CDR3 is 15 amino acids long. The germline V and J ends were trimmed by 3 bases and 1 base, with 12 bases remaining between them. Germline CDR1 reads SNHLY; CDR2 reads FYNNEI. This chain's CDR3 is CASSDAQGYNYGYTF. CDR3 sequence (DNA): TGTGCCAGCAGTGATGCGCAGGGATATAACTATGGCTACACCTTC.

V and J are TRBV11-2 and TRBJ2-7; 8 bases match TRBD1. The length of the CDR3 is 13 residues. The J segment lost 7 bases and the V segment lost 2 bases, leaving 4 bases of the junction unmatched. Germline-derived CDR1 and CDR2 are SGHAT and FQNNGV. CDR3 DNA sequence: TGTGCCAGCAGCTTACAGGGGGCGTGGGAGCAGTACTTC. It specifies CASSLQGAWEQYF.

The rearrangement joins TRBV6-2 or TRBV6-3 to TRBJ2-7; 7 bases map to TRBD2. CDR1 MNHEY and CDR2 SVGEGT come from the germline V gene. The CDR3 covers 15 residues. The trim removed 2 bases at V and 0 bases at J, leaving 4 bases unmatched. The chain's CDR3 is CASSYTSESSYEQYF. CDR3 in DNA: TGTGCCAGCAGTTACACTAGCGAGAGCTCCTACGAGCAGTACTTC.

The V and J genes are TRBV5-1 and TRBJ2-1; D is possibly TRBD1 (7 bases). The V end lost 3 bases, the J end lost 5 bases, and 18 bases lay between the germline ends. Germline V gives CDR1 SGHRS, CDR2 YFSETQ. This CDR3 region has 16 residues. The CDR3 here is CASSSRQGGLDNEQFF. CDR3 DNA: TGCGCCAGCAGCTCACGACAGGGAGGTCTAGACAATGAGCAGTTCTTC.